Listed here is a single TCR beta chain. There is no known antigen for this receptor. Base quality data are lacking; no much larger clone is found one base away. These data belong to a study of blood T cells in healthy people across ages (dated by TCRdb to between 2014 and 2016). Notes on the research overall: In model experiments, template switching captured roughly one uniquely barcoded TCR beta cDNA molecule for every two T cells. The study measured age-related changes in TCR beta repertoire diversity using deep sequencing normalized with unique cDNA molecular identifiers. The donors were divided into four age groups: young (average around 15 years), middle-aged (over 35), aged (about 60) and long-lived (roughly 82). For two donors (one aged 18 to 30 and one aged 80 or older), the study analyzed two additional independent replicas of 1 million unique cDNA reads from the same blood draw. Donors of different ages were randomly distributed across sequencing lanes to avoid experimental bias. The full study reports these points: As age increased, observed TCR beta diversity per million T cells dropped in a roughly linear way, and a significant reduction was already evident by age about 40. Compared with the aged group, the long-lived group had more naive CD4+ T cells, fewer expanded clones and increased TCR diversity, suggesting age selection. There was a strong correlation between observed TCR beta diversity and the percentage of naive T cells measured by flow cytometry. Estimates of total diversity from one million sequenced T cells were regarded as lower bounds and underestimates. Because donor CMV infection status was unknown, age-related changes in expanded clonotypes were potentially confounded. Bulk unsorted PBMC profiling prevented conclusive comparison of naive and antigen-experienced compartments.

Systemically healthy Caucasian individuals from Russia, roughly 40 in total and aged about 6 to 95 years, were included as donors. Each donor gave roughly 9.5 milliliters of peripheral blood, collected into EDTA-treated Vacutainer tubes. PBMCs were isolated by Ficoll-Paque density-gradient centrifugation, with at least 7 million obtained per sample. Trizol reagent was used to extract total RNA from the PBMCs, yielding at least 6 micrograms per sample. The percentages of naive CD45RAhigh/CD27high T cells were determined by flow cytometry on a PBMC aliquot from every donor. From the germline V gene, CDR1 is ENHRY and CDR2 is SYGVKD. Taken from cysteine to phenylalanine, the CDR3 has 15 residues. The only DNA kept is the CDR3, 45 bases in frame from the first base. Receptor libraries were prepared by 5' RACE. Sequencing relied on an Illumina HiSeq 2500. The second PCR ran for about 6 to 11 cycles and used a J-beta primer mix along with a sample-barcoded 5' primer. Each TCR beta cDNA molecule received a unique molecular identifier from a template-switch 5' adaptor carrying 12 random nucleotides. Each sample yielded at least 2.5 million CDR3-containing paired-end reads. First-strand cDNA was synthesized from all RNA with the Mint cDNA synthesis kit, primed by a TRBC-specific oligonucleotide. After uracil-DNA glycosylase treatment, a first 18-cycle PCR used universal primers M1SS and BC2_uni_R on all cDNA. On the authors' methods: For normalization, 1 million high-quality reads were randomly selected from each sample, with every read carrying a distinct molecular identifier. Instead of being binned into consensus sequences, reads that shared molecular identifiers were thrown out. MiTCR, run with a Q25 quality threshold and the strictest error-elimination algorithm, handled CDR3 identification, clonotype clustering and error correction. A nonparametric unseen species model with Euler transformation was used to estimate a lower bound on total TCR beta diversity. The raw public data were reprocessed by TCRdb itself: fastp quality trimming at Q25, MiXCR clonotype calling, in-frame beta chains only. Merged by CDR3 protein, the rows form single entries marked with the most common genes and DNA. These V and J calls originate from TCRdb's pipeline instead of the authors' own analysis. The sample table holds hundreds of thousands of distinct CDR3 sequences, of which about 36% were seen once. Under 15% of the sample belongs to the ten largest clones.

The origin of this receptor is a man younger than 35 in good health. The sequencing sample was made of blood. The chain is encoded by TRBV10-3 joined to TRBJ2-5; TRBD2 is possibly the D segment (5 matching bases). The end of the DNA aligns better with TRBJ2-7, so the J call may be wrong. CDR3 reads: CAIRLTGSLEGEQYF. The DNA sequence is as follows: TGTGCCATCAGGCTAACCGGGTCTCTAGAGGGCGAGCAGTACTTC.